This T cell receptor beta chain comes out of a study of T cell changes during pregnancy in multiple sclerosis. Measured with immunoSEQ multiplex PCR; TCRdb has only the in-frame clones, and not every one. The repertoire holds about 53,000 clones, with under 95% as singletons. Sequenced here: CD8+ T cells from peripheral blood mononuclear cells, sampled before pregnancy. The clonotype originates from a female donor with multiple sclerosis, enrolled in a pregnancy study.

The CDR3, as DNA: TGTGCCAGCAGCCCCGGGTGGAATGAGCAGTTCTTC. Translated, it gives CASSPGWNEQFF. This chain uses TRBV7-6 with TRBJ2-1; unclear D gene. The CDR3 totals 12 residues. V shed 5 bases and J shed 7 bases, with 9 bases lying between them. In germline, CDR1 is SGHVS, CDR2 FNYEAQ.